The 25 T cell receptor beta chains below come from one sample, sequenced in a study of blood T cell repertoires in COVID-19. The method was immunoSEQ multiplex PCR; TCRdb's version includes in-frame clones alone and lacks a portion of them. The repertoire holds 390,000 or so clones, roughly 87% seen once, with less than 6% in the top ten. The specimen was PBMCs or T cells enriched from blood (not recorded which). The receptor set was obtained from a woman in her fifties or sixties who had recovered from COVID-19.

The gene calls are TRBV7-9 and TRBJ2-3, with a tentative D call TRBD1 (5 bases). V lost 4 bases, J lost 5 bases, and 22 bases lay in between. Germline CDR1 is SEHNR and CDR2 is FQNEAQ (reference sequence). The CDR3 consists of 17 residues. The CDR3 protein is CASSSPPTATSGDTQYF. CDR3 sequence (DNA): TGTGCCAGCAGCTCTCCCCCGACAGCTACTTCGGGAGATACGCAGTATTTT.

V usage is TRBV9 and J usage is TRBJ2-2; no definite D call. Germline V gives CDR1 SGDLS, CDR2 YYNGEE. The V end lost 2 bases, the J end lost 4 bases, and 6 bases lay between the germline ends. This CDR3 has 13 amino acids. The CDR3 here is CASSVPSTGELFF. In DNA, the CDR3 is TGTGCCAGCAGCGTTCCTAGCACCGGGGAGCTGTTTTTT.

J is TRBJ1-3 and V is TRBV14; 9 bases map to TRBD1. The germline CDR1 and CDR2 sequences are SGHDN and FVKESK. This CDR3 comprises 16 residues. V was pared by 4 bases and J by 0 bases, with 4 bases of the junction left unmatched. CDR3 sequence (DNA): TGTGCCAGCAGCCGGGACAGGGTGAGCTCTGGAAACACCATATATTTT. Amino acid sequence: CASSRDRVSSGNTIYF.

This chain uses TRBV5-1 with TRBJ1-5; 8 nucleotides match TRBD1. CDR1 and CDR2 (germline): SGHRS, YFSETQ. The CDR3 totals 14 residues. With V trimmed by 4 bases and J by 2 bases, 2 bases remained unmatched. The DNA for the CDR3 is TGCGCCAGCAGCGGGGGACAGGGCAATCAGCCCCAGCATTTT. It codes for CASSGGQGNQPQHF.

This chain uses TRBV27 with TRBJ2-7, with D maybe TRBD1 (5 bases). Trimming pared 2 bases from V and 0 bases from J, leaving 11 bases between. The germline V gene has CDR1 MNHEY and CDR2 SMNVEV (reference sequence). The CDR3 loop spans 15 amino acids. DNA for the CDR3: TGTGCCAGCAGTTTAGGCAGGGTCAACTCCTACGAGCAGTACTTC. Encoded protein: CASSLGRVNSYEQYF.

The chain is built from TRBV5-1 and TRBJ2-1; D is unresolved. The CDR3 covers 16 residues. The germline CDR1 and CDR2 sequences are SGHRS and YFSETQ. V was shortened by 1 base and J by 0 bases, with 11 bases between the two germline ends. CDR3 residues: CASSLTTGSSYNEQFF. The CDR3 DNA sequence: TGCGCCAGCAGCTTGACTACGGGTAGCTCCTACAATGAGCAGTTCTTC. Looking up the rest from reference TRBV5-1 and TRBJ2-1 gives the full variable domain: KAGVTQTPRYLIKTRGQQVTLSCSPISGHRSVSWYQQTPGQGLQFLFEYFSETQRNKGNFPGRFSGRQFSNSRSEMNVSTLELGDSALYLCASSLTTGSSYNEQFFGPGTRLTVL.

This chain uses TRBV10-1 with TRBJ1-1; D not certain. The CDR3 is 16 amino acids. V was cut by 2 bases and J by 6 bases, with 19 bases left in between. The germline CDR1 and CDR2 sequences are WNHNN and SYGVQD (reference sequence). CDR3: CASSEMTPLVVPEAFF. The DNA for the CDR3 is TGCGCCAGCAGTGAGATGACCCCGCTAGTTGTACCTGAAGCTTTCTTT.

This chain uses TRBV5-4 with TRBJ2-7; 10 bases match TRBD2. V trimming: 4 bases; J trimming: 0 bases; junction bases outside the gene matches: 10. This CDR3 is built from 17 residues. Germline CDR1 SGHNT, CDR2 YYREEE (reference sequence). CDR3: CASSPGLAAGSSYEQYF. The DNA for the CDR3 is TGTGCCAGCAGCCCCGGACTAGCGGCCGGGAGCTCCTACGAGCAGTACTTC.

This clone was observed once. The genes are TRBV27 and TRBJ2-5; 7 bases align to TRBD2. This CDR3 spans 15 amino acids. Germline CDR1 MNHEY, CDR2 SMNVEV (reference sequence). J gave up 5 bases and V 9 bases, and 15 bases lay outside the gene matches. CDR3 residues: CASSNGWGGRETQYF. CDR3 DNA sequence: TGTGCCAGTTCCAACGGTTGGGGGGGTCGGGAGACCCAGTACTTC.

The V call is TRBV9, the J call TRBJ2-5; 11 bases match TRBD2. Germline CDR1 reads SGDLS; CDR2 reads YYNGEE. Trimming at V came to 3 bases and at J to 4 bases, leaving 2 bases not matched to a gene. The CDR3 is 14 residues long. CDR3 in DNA: TGTGCCAGCAGCGATGGGACTAGCGGAGAGACCCAGTACTTC. Its translation is CASSDGTSGETQYF.

The genes are TRBV12-3 or TRBV12-4 and TRBJ1-2; D unresolved. CDR3 length: 13 residues. V lost 1 base, J lost 8 bases, and 11 bases lay in between. The CDR3: CASSLGSWEGYTF. In nucleotides, the CDR3 is TGTGCCAGCAGTTTAGGGTCTTGGGAGGGCTACACCTTC.

This clone was picked up one time. This chain joins TRBV11-3 and TRBJ2-2, with TRBD2 matching over 7 bases. Germline CDR1 and CDR2: SGHNT and YENEEA. The CDR3 is 17 amino acids. V shed 1 base and J 2 bases; nucleotides not matched to a gene: 7. For the CDR3, the DNA is TGTGCCAGCAGCTTAGCGGGGAGGGCGGCCAACACCGGGGAGCTGTTTTTT. It codes for CASSLAGRAANTGELFF.

CDR3 loop: CASSPPTIQGGYTF. CDR3 DNA sequence: TGTGCCAGCAGCCCCCCGACCATCCAGGGGGGCTACACCTTC. The gene calls are TRBV7-2 and TRBJ1-2; tentative D call: TRBD1 (6 bases). This CDR3 contains 14 residues. The ends were cut back, 5 bases at V and 8 bases at J, with 18 bases in the middle. The germline gives CDR1 SGHTA, CDR2 FQGNSA.

The chain links TRBV30 to TRBJ2-2; 7 bases are shared with TRBD2. V lost 4 bases and J lost 4; bases outside the gene matches: 9. The CDR3 length is 15 residues. CDR1 is GTSNPN and CDR2 is SVGIG in the germline V gene (reference sequence). The CDR3 protein is CAWTSLAAGTGELFF. CDR3 bases: TGTGCCTGGACCTCCCTAGCGGCGGGCACCGGGGAGCTGTTTTTT.

J is TRBJ2-1 and V is TRBV2; 7 bases fit TRBD2. Germline CDR1 and CDR2: SNHLY and FYNNEI. The CDR3 totals 15 residues. Trimming cost V 6 bases and J 5 bases; bases outside gene matches: 10. The CDR3 region is CASRGTTRSHNEQFF. The CDR3 region has the DNA TGTGCCAGCAGGGGGACTACCCGGTCCCACAATGAGCAGTTCTTC.

This rearrangement joins TRBV7-2 to TRBJ1-2; unclear D gene. CDR1 is SGHTA, CDR2 FQGNSA, per germline. Trimming pared 1 base from V and 0 bases from J, leaving 9 bases between. The CDR3 spans 15 residues. The CDR3 spells CASSLGALSNYGYTF. Here the CDR3 DNA reads TGTGCCAGCAGCTTAGGGGCCCTTTCTAACTATGGCTACACCTTC.

As DNA, the CDR3 is TGTGCCAGCAGCAACATAGCGGGAGGCATCTCCTACGAGCAGTACTTC. Translation gives CASSNIAGGISYEQYF. The rearrangement links TRBV7-8 to TRBJ2-7, with 10 positions matching TRBD2. Germline V lookup: CDR1 SGHVS, CDR2 FQNEAQ. J lost 0 bases, V lost 5 bases, and 7 bases had no gene match. CDR3 size: 16 residues.

This clone appeared once. The chain has TRBV7-2 and TRBJ1-2, with TRBD1 identical over 8 bases. The CDR3 is 13 amino acids. After removal of 5 bases from V and 10 bases from J, the junction contained 9 bases not matched to a gene. The germline gives CDR1 SGHTA, CDR2 FQGNSA. The CDR3 reads CASSPTGDNDYTF. In DNA, the CDR3 is TGTGCCAGCAGCCCGACAGGGGATAACGACTACACCTTC.

The chain carries TRBV7-6 and TRBJ1-3, with D hard to call. Germline V CDR1 and CDR2: SGHVS, FNYEAQ. Trimming took 3 bases from V and 0 from J, leaving 6 bases between them. This CDR3 has 14 amino acids. The CDR3 loop reads CASSLGDSGNTIYF. The CDR3 coding sequence is TGTGCCAGCAGCTTGGGAGACTCTGGAAACACCATATATTTT.

This rearrangement joins TRBV6-1 to TRBJ2-3; D gene ambiguous. Per germline, CDR1 MNHNS and CDR2 SASEGT. Trimming removed 2 bases at V and 0 bases at J, with 12 bases between. CDR3 length: 16 amino acids. The CDR3, as DNA: TGTGCCAGCAGTGAAATGTGGCGGCAAAGCACAGATACGCAGTATTTT. The encoded protein is CASSEMWRQSTDTQYF.

This chain connects TRBV25-1 to TRBJ1-2; D is undetermined. Germline CDR1 is MGHDK and CDR2 is SYGVNS. This CDR3 contains 13 residues. V was trimmed by 3 bases and J by 7 bases, leaving 12 bases between them. CDR3 region: CASSDWRAGGYTF. The CDR3 nucleotides are TGTGCCAGCAGTGATTGGAGGGCGGGTGGCTACACCTTC.

V is TRBV5-1 and J is TRBJ2-7; D remains ambiguous. This CDR3 comprises 13 residues. The germline gives CDR1 SGHRS, CDR2 YFSETQ. V was pared by 6 bases and J by 0 bases, with 10 bases between. The CDR3 DNA reads as TGCGCCAGCAACCCGATCGGCTCCTACGAGCAGTACTTC. It translates to CASNPIGSYEQYF.

Written as DNA, the CDR3 is TGTGCCAGCCTAGGAAACACCATATATTTT. Translating gives CASLGNTIYF. The rearrangement joins TRBV6-5 to TRBJ1-3; no definite D call. V gave up 8 bases and J gave up 4 bases, with 3 bases separating them. Germline CDR1 and CDR2: MNHEY and SVGAGI. The CDR3 loop spans 10 amino acids.

The genes are TRBV11-3 and TRBJ2-7; TRBD1 is a possible D gene (6 bases). The ends were cut back, 1 base at V and 0 bases at J, with 10 bases in the middle. CDR1 and CDR2 from the germline V gene are SGHNT and YENEEA. The CDR3 loop spans 15 amino acids. The CDR3 nucleotides are TGTGCCAGCAGCTTAGGGGGGCAGAGCTCCTACGAGCAGTACTTC. Translating it yields CASSLGGQSSYEQYF.

The chain has TRBV7-2 and TRBJ1-1, with 8 bases aligning to TRBD1. The CDR3 runs to 14 residues. V lost 7 bases to trimming and J lost 0 bases; unmatched junction nucleotides: 4. CDR1 is SGHTA, CDR2 FQGNSA, per germline. The CDR3 DNA is TGTGCCAGCACCCGGGACAGGATGAACACTGAAGCTTTCTTT. Its protein product is CASTRDRMNTEAFF.